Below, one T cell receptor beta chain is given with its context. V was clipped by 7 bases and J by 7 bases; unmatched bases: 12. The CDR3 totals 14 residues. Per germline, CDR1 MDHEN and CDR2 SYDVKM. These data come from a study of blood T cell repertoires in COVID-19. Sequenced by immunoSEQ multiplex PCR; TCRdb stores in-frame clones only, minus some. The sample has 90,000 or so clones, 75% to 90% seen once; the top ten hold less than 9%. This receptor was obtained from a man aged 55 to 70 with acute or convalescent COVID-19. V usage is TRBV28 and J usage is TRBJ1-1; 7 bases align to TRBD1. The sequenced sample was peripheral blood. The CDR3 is CASNSDRFFVEAFF. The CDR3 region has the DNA TGTGCCAGCAACTCGGACAGGTTCTTCGTTGAAGCTTTCTTT.